This passage covers 11 T cell receptor beta chains from one sample sequenced in a study of T-cell reconstitution after alpha-beta-depleted transplantation in children. Library preparation (for TCRbeta) was performed with unique molecular identifiers. In TCRdb, the PCR reads were re-called with MiXCR into one record per CDR3 protein. Of 490,000 or so distinct CDR3 sequences in the sample, roughly an eighth were seen once. This specimen consisted of PBMCs from the stem cell graft donor, obtained from the stem cell graft. The source is a human donor who donated a stem cell graft to a child with combined immunodeficiency.

The table lists this clonotype with many counts. This chain links TRBV5-1 with TRBJ2-7; D uncertain. V was cut by 3 bases and J by 0 bases, with 10 bases left in between. Per germline, CDR1 SGHRS and CDR2 YFSETQ. The CDR3 spans 14 residues. CDR3 nucleotide sequence: TGCGCCAGCAGCTCGAGCACCCGCTCCTACGAGCAGTACTTC. It codes for CASSSSTRSYEQYF. Variable domain in full (rest from reference TRBV5-1 and TRBJ2-7): KAGVTQTPRYLIKTRGQQVTLSCSPISGHRSVSWYQQTPGQGLQFLFEYFSETQRNKGNFPGRFSGRQFSNSRSEMNVSTLELGDSALYLCASSSSTRSYEQYFGPGTRLTVT.

The sample holds many counts of this clonotype. This chain connects TRBV9 to TRBJ2-1; possible D gene TRBD2, 7 bases. This CDR3 spans 14 amino acids. The germline gives CDR1 SGDLS, CDR2 YYNGEE. Between the trimmed V and J ends, which lost 0 bases and 5 bases, there was a span of 9 bases. CDR3 amino acids: CASSVGGGHNEQFF. The CDR3 region has the DNA TGTGCCAGCAGCGTAGGGGGGGGGCACAATGAGCAGTTCTTC.

The genes are TRBV28 and TRBJ1-5; 7 nucleotides agree with TRBD1. Germline V gene sequence: CDR1 MDHEN, CDR2 SYDVKM. V was pared by 2 bases and J by 2 bases, with 12 bases of the junction left unmatched. The CDR3 is 18 residues long. The CDR3 protein is CASSLRRQGINGNQPQHF. CDR3 DNA sequence: TGTGCCAGCAGTTTAAGAAGACAGGGAATTAATGGCAATCAGCCCCAGCATTTT.

This clonotype was counted many times. The V and J genes are TRBV12-3 or TRBV12-4 and TRBJ2-3; tentative D call: TRBD2 (5 bases). This CDR3 contains 15 residues. V shed 5 bases and J shed 0 bases, with 12 bases lying between them. The CDR3 DNA reads as TGTGCCAGCAGTGGACTTTTCGCTAGCACAGATACGCAGTATTTT. Translating gives CASSGLFASTDTQYF.

The chain uses TRBV4-3 and TRBJ2-7, with 9 bases that match TRBD1. The J segment lost 5 bases and the V segment lost 4 bases, leaving 15 bases of the junction unmatched. In germline, CDR1 is LGHNA, CDR2 YSLEER. CDR3 length: 17 residues. The CDR3 DNA follows: TGCGCCAGCAGCCCATACGGGGGGACAGGGCTTTTCAACGAGCAGTACTTC. Encoded protein: CASSPYGGTGLFNEQYF.

In this sample, this clonotype turned up many times. This chain uses TRBV12-3 or TRBV12-4 with TRBJ1-3; D is possibly TRBD1 (5 bases). There are 15 residues in the CDR3. Trimming cost V 6 bases and J 2 bases, with 14 bases left between them. In DNA form, the CDR3 reads TGTGCCAGCAGCACCCGGGGCCTTGCTGGAAACACCATATATTTT. It yields the protein CASSTRGLAGNTIYF.

This chain connects TRBV20-1 to TRBJ1-4, with a weak D call TRBD1 (5 bases). Trimming left V 3 bases short and J 7 bases short, with 9 bases between. The CDR3 extends over 12 amino acids. From germline, CDR1 is DFQATT and CDR2 SNEGSKA (reference sequence). In DNA form, the CDR3 reads TGCAGTGCTAGTGGCAGGGCTGAAAAACTGTTTTTT. Protein sequence: CSASGRAEKLFF.

This clonotype was observed a few times. This chain uses TRBV7-9 with TRBJ2-7, with D perhaps TRBD1 (6 bases). Germline lookup yields CDR1 SEHNR and CDR2 FQNEAQ (reference sequence). The CDR3 runs 14 residues. V lost 3 bases and J lost 4, with 13 bases in between. The CDR3 DNA reads TGTGCCAGCAGCTTCTCAGGGGCTACGTACGAGCAGTACTTC. Protein sequence: CASSFSGATYEQYF.

The chain links TRBV7-2 to TRBJ2-1, with 16 bases aligning to TRBD2. Germline-derived CDR1 and CDR2 are SGHTA and FQGNSA. This CDR3 has 17 amino acids. V was clipped by 0 bases and J by 9 bases; unmatched bases: 5. The CDR3 sequence: CASSLAGLAGGRSEQFF. Here the CDR3 DNA reads TGTGCCAGCAGCTTAGCGGGACTAGCGGGGGGGCGGAGTGAGCAGTTCTTC.

This chain joins TRBV19 and TRBJ2-1, with 13 bases that match TRBD2. The CDR3 extends over 16 amino acids. The J segment lost 8 bases and the V segment lost 10 bases, leaving 14 bases of the junction unmatched. Germline CDR1 is LNHDA and CDR2 is SQIVND (reference sequence). CDR3 DNA: TGTGCCACCAATGACCGACTAGCGGGGGGTGTAGATGAGCAGTTCTTC. Protein: CATNDRLAGGVDEQFF.

In this sample, this clonotype turned up a few times. An end of the junction does not agree with germline; a read error may underlie this. V gene TRBV6-1 combines with J gene TRBJ2-2, with 7 bases lining up with TRBD1. The CDR3 has 14 residues. Per germline, CDR1 MNHNS and CDR2 SASEGT. CDR3 coding DNA: TGTGCCGGAACGGGACAGATTAACACAGGGGAGCTGTTTTTT. It yields the protein CAGTGQINTGELFF.